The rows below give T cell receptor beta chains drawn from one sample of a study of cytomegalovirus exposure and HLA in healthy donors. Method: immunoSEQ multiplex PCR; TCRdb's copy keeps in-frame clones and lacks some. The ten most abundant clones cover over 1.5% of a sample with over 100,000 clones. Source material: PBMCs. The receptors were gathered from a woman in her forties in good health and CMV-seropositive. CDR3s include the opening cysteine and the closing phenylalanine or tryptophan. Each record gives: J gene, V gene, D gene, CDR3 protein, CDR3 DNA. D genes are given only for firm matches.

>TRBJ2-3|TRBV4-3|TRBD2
CASSQQAGVRTDTQYF
TGCGCCAGCAGCCAACAAGCGGGAGTTCGCACAGATACGCAGTATTTT
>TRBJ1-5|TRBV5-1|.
CASSPGGGATRNQPQHF
TGCGCCAGCAGCCCAGGAGGGGGGGCGACCCGCAATCAGCCCCAGCATTTT
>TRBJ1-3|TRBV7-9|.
CASSSPGQELRNTIYF
TGTGCCAGCAGTTCTCCGGGACAAGAGCTAAGAAACACCATATATTTT
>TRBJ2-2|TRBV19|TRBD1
CASSWNDPGGSGELFF
TGTGCCAGTAGTTGGAACGACCCAGGGGGTTCCGGGGAGCTGTTTTTT
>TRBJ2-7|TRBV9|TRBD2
CASTKGEGEINEQYF
TGTGCCAGCACCAAAGGGGAGGGAGAGATCAACGAGCAGTACTTC
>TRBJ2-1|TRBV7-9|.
CASSPPRKTADIHYNEQFF
TGTGCCAGCAGCCCCCCCCGGAAAACAGCCGATATACACTACAATGAGCAGTTCTTC
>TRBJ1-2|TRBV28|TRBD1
CASSRTGLYGYTF
TGTGCCAGCAGCCGGACAGGCCTCTATGGCTACACCTTC
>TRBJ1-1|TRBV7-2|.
CASLKRAGRDPGSEAFF
TGTGCCAGCCTCAAAAGGGCGGGGCGGGATCCTGGAAGTGAAGCTTTCTTT
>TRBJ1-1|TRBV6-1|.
CASSPGSWNTEAFF
TGTGCCAGCTCCCCGGGGTCGTGGAACACTGAAGCTTTCTTT
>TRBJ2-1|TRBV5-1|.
CASSLEVSAGEQFF
TGCGCCAGCAGCTTGGAGGTTAGCGCGGGTGAGCAGTTCTTC
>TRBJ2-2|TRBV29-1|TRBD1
CSTGVRTGELFF
TGCAGCACAGGGGTCCGGACCGGGGAGCTGTTTTTT
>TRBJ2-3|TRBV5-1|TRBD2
CASSLGSGRAKDTQYF
TGCGCCAGCAGCTTGGGTAGCGGGAGGGCCAAAGATACGCAGTATTTT
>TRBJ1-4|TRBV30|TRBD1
CAWSGTGMYEKLFF
TGTGCCTGGAGTGGGACAGGGATGTACGAAAAACTGTTTTTT
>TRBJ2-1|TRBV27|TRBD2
CASPGLAGLIGPYNEQFF
TGTGCCAGCCCGGGACTAGCGGGATTGATAGGGCCCTACAATGAGCAGTTCTTC
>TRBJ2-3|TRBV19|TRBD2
CASSIASGASDTQYF
TGTGCCAGTAGTATCGCTAGCGGGGCATCAGATACGCAGTATTTT
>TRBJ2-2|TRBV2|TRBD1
CASIAGQGDTGELFF
TGTGCCAGCATCGCGGGACAGGGGGACACCGGGGAGCTGTTTTTT
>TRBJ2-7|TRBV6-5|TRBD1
CASSRGQGGHEQYF
TGTGCCAGCAGCCGGGGACAGGGGGGGCACGAGCAGTACTTC
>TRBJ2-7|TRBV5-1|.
CASSSRGGEQYF
TGCGCCAGCAGCTCCCGTGGAGGAGAGCAGTACTTC
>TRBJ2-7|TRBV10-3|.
CAISEPRNLQGSYEQYF
TGTGCCATCAGTGAGCCTAGAAACTTACAGGGTTCCTACGAGCAGTACTTC